The TCR beta chain described here comes from a study of identical twins. Each CDR3 protein gets one entry after TCRdb re-called the 5' RACE reads with MiXCR. The data show a few hundred thousand distinct CDR3 sequences, with roughly 18% seen just once and 9% to 15% held by the top ten. Germline loops: CDR1 MNHEY, CDR2 SVGEGT. The CDR3 covers 15 residues. Trimming removed 4 bases from V and 4 bases from J, with 17 bases in between. This clonotype was detected only a few times. J is TRBJ2-7 and V is TRBV6-2 or TRBV6-3, with D tentatively TRBD2 (5 bases). The sequencing input was naive T cells sorted from blood. This clonotype was sampled from a man in his forties or fifties in good health. The CDR3 region has the DNA TGTGCCAGCAGTTTGGTAAGCGGCAGAATTTACGAGCAGTACTTC. This codes for CASSLVSGRIYEQYF.